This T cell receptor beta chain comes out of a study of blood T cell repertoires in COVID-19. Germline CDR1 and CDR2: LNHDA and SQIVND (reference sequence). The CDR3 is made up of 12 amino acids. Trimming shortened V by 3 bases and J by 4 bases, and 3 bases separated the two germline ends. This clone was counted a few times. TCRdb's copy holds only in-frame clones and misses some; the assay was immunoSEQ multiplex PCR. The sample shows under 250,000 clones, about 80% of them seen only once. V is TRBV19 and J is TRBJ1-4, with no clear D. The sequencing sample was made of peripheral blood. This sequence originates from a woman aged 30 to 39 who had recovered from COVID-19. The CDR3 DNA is TGTGCCAGTAGTATCCTTAATGAAAAACTGTTTTTT. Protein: CASSILNEKLFF.